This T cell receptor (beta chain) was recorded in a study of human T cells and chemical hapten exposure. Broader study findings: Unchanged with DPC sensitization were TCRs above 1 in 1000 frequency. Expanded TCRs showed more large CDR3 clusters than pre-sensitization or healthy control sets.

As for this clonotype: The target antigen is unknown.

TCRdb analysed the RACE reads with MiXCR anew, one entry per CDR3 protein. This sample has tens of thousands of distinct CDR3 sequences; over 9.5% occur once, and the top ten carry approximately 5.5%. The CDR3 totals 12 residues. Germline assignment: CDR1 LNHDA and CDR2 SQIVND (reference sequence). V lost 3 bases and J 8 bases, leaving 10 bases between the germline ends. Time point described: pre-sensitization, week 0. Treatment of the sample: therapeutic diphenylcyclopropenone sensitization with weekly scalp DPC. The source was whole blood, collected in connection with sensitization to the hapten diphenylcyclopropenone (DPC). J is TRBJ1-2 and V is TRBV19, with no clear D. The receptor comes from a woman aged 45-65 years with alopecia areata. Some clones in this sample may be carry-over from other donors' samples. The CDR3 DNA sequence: TGTGCCAGTAGTATCGCAGGCTCCGGCTACACCTTC. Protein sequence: CASSIAGSGYTF.